The clone carrying this T cell receptor beta chain was seen only a few times. Its specificity is unknown. There are 14 residues in the CDR3. Trimming cost V 0 bases and J 1 base, with 6 bases left between them. The data are from a study of T cell repertoires in cytomegalovirus infection. Turning to the study itself: HLA-B-restricted CMV epitopes that are well studied were used alongside recently identified HLA-C-restricted ones. Matching HLA type and CMV infection were both indicated by public TCR beta signatures.

TCRdb ran MiXCR on the reads and lists one entry per CDR3 protein. Found here are roughly 730,000 distinct CDR3 sequences, around 30% of them singletons; the top ten hold around a sixth. This sample comprised cultured PBMCs, obtained from culture after CMV antigen stimulation. This TCR was recovered from a human donor in good health (CMV status not recorded). Some clones in this sample may be carry-over from other donors' samples. This chain connects TRBV12-3 or TRBV12-4 to TRBJ1-2; no definite D call. The CDR3 loop is CASSLAASNYGYTF. CDR3 sequence (DNA): TGTGCCAGCAGTTTAGCCGCCAGTAACTATGGCTACACCTTC.